The T cell receptor beta chain described here comes from a study of cytomegalovirus exposure and HLA in healthy donors. General study findings and limits: The authors excluded some V segments, including TRBV6-2 and TRBV6-3, as indistinguishable. For cytomegalovirus status, the classifier reportedly gave diagnoses with high specificity and sensitivity. The authors listed roughly 150 TCR beta chains as cytomegalovirus-associated.

Use of 60 Vbeta and 13 Jbeta primers characterized the PCR. Sequencing was performed with immunoSEQ multiplex PCR; in TCRdb, only in-frame clones are kept and a portion is missing. The repertoire consists of 120,000 or so clones, with 80% occurring once and the leading ten covering around 8.9%. On this clone: Antigen: not known.

The V and J ends lost 4 bases and 4 bases respectively, with 8 bases between them. CDR3 size: 13 residues. The germline V gene encodes CDR1 MNHEY and CDR2 SVGAGI. Sequencing was carried out using PBMCs. This TCR derives from a man aged 25 to 40 in good health and CMV-seropositive. This chain uses TRBV6-5 with TRBJ2-1; TRBD2 is a possible D gene (6 bases). The chain's CDR3 is CASSWGLYNEQFF. The CDR3 DNA sequence: TGTGCCAGCAGTTGGGGACTTTACAATGAGCAGTTCTTC.